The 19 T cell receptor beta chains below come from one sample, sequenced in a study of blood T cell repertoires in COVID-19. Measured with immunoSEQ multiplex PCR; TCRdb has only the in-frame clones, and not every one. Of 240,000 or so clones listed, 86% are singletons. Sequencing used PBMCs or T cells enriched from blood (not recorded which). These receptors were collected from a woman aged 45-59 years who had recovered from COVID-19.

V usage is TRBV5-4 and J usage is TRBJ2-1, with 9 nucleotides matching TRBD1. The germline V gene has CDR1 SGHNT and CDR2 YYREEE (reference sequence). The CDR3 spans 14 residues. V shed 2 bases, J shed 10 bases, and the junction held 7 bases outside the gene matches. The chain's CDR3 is CASSFDRGVWEQFF. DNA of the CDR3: TGTGCCAGCAGCTTCGACAGGGGGGTTTGGGAGCAGTTCTTC.

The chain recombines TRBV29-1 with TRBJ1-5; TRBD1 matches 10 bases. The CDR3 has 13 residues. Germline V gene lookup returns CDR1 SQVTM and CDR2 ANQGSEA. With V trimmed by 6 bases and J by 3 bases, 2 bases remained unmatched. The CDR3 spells CSVGQGTNQPQHF. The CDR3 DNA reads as TGCAGCGTGGGACAGGGGACCAATCAGCCCCAGCATTTT. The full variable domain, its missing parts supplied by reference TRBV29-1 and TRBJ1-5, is SAVISQKPSRDICQRGTSLTIQCQVDSQVTMMFWYRQQPGQSLTLIATANQGSEATYESGFVIDKFPISRPNLTFSTLTVSNMSPEDSSIYLCSVGQGTNQPQHFGDGTRLSIL.

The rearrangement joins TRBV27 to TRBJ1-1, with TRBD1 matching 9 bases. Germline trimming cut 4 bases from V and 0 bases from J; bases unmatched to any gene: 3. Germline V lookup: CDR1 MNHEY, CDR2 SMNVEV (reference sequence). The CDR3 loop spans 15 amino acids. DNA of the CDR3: TGTGCCAGCAGTTCGCGACAGGGGGTGAACACTGAAGCTTTCTTT. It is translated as CASSSRQGVNTEAFF.

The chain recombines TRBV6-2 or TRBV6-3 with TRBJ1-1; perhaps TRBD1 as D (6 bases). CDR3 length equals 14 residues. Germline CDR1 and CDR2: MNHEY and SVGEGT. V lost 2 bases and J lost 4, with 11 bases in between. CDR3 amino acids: CASSYIQGITEAFF. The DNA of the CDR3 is TGTGCCAGCAGTTACATTCAGGGGATCACTGAAGCTTTCTTT.

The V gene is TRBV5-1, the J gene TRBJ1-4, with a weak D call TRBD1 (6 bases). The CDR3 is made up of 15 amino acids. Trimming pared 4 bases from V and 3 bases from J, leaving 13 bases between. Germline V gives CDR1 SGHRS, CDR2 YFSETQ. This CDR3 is CASSVQGQPNEKLFF. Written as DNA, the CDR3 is TGCGCCAGCAGCGTACAGGGACAACCTAATGAAAAACTGTTTTTT.

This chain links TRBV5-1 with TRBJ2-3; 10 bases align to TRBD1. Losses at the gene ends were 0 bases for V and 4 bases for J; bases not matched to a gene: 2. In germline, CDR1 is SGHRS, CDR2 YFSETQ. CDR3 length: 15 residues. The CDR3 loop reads CASSLAGTGADTQYF. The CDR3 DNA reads TGCGCCAGCAGCTTGGCCGGGACAGGGGCAGATACGCAGTATTTT.

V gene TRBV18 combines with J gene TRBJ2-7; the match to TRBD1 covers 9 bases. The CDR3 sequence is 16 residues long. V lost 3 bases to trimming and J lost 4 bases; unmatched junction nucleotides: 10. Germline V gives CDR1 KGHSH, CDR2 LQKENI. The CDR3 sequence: CASSPSPGTGRYEQYF. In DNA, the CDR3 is TGTGCCAGCTCACCCTCACCCGGGACAGGGAGGTACGAGCAGTACTTC.

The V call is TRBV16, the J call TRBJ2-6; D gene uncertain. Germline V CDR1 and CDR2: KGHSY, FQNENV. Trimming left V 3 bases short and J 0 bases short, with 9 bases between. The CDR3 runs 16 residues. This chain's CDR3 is CASSHLSPSGANVLTF. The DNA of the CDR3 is TGTGCCAGCAGCCATCTATCCCCCTCTGGGGCCAACGTCCTGACTTTC.

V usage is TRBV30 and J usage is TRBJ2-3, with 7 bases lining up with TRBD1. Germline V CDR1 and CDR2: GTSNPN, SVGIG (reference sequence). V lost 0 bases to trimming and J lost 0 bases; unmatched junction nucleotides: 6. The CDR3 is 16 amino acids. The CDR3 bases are TGTGCCTGGAGTGTATGGGGACAGTCGAGCACAGATACGCAGTATTTT. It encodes CAWSVWGQSSTDTQYF.

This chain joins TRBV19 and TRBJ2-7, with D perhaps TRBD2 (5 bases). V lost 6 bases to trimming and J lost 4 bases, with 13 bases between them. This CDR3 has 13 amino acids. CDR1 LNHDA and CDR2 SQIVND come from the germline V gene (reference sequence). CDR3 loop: CASSRGTGYEQYF. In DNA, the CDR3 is TGTGCCAGTAGCCGAGGCACGGGATACGAGCAGTACTTC.

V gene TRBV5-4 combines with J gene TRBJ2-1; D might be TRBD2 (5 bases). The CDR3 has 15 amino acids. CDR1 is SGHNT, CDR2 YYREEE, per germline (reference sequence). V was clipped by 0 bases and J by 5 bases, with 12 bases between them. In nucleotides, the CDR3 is TGTGCCAGCAGCTTGGGTGGGAGAGGAAACAATGAGCAGTTCTTC. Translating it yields CASSLGGRGNNEQFF.

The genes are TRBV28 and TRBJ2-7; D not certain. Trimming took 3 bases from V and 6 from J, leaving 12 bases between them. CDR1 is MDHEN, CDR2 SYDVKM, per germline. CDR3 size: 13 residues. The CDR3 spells CASSFSGQVEQYF. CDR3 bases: TGTGCCAGCAGTTTCTCCGGCCAGGTCGAGCAGTACTTC.

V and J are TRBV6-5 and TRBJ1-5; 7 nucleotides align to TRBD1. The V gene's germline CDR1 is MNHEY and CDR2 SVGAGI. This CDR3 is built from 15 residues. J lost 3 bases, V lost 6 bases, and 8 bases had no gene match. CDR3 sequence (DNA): TGTGCCAGCAGAGGACAGGCTTACTCCAATCAGCCCCAGCATTTT. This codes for CASRGQAYSNQPQHF.

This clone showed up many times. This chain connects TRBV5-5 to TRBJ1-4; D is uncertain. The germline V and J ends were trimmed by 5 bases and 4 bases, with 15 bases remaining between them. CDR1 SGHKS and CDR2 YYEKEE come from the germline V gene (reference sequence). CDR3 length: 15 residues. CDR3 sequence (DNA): TGTGCCAGCAGTTTCTTCGGGGAATATAATGAAAAACTGTTTTTT. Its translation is CASSFFGEYNEKLFF. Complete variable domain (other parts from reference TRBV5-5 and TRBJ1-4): DAGVTQSPTHLIKTRGQQVTLRCSPISGHKSVSWYQQVLGQGPQFIFQYYEKEERGRGNFPDRFSARQFPNYSSELNVNALLLGDSALYLCASSFFGEYNEKLFFGSGTQLSVL.

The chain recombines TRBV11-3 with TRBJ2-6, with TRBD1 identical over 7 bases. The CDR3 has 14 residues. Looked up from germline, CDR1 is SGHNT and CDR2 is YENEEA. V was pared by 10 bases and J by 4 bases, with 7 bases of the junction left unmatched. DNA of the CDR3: TGTGCCATAACTACAGGGGCCGGGGCCAACGTCCTGACTTTC. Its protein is CAITTGAGANVLTF.

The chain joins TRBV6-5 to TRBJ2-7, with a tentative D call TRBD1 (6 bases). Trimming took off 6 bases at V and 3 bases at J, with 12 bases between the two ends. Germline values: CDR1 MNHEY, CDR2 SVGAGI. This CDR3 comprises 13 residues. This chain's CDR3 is CASRSHRVYEQYF. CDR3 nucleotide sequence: TGTGCCAGCAGGTCACACAGGGTCTACGAGCAGTACTTC.

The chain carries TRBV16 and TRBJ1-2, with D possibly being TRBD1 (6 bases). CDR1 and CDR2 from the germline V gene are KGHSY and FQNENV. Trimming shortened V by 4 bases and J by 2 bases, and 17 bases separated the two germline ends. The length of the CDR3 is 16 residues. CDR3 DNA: TGTGCCAGCAGCCTACTCTTACAGGGAGAGAACTATGGCTACACCTTC. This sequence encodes CASSLLLQGENYGYTF.

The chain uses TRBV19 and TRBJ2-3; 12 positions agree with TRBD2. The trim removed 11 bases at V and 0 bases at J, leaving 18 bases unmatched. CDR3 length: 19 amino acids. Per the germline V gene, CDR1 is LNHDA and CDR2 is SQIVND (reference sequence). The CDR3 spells CACSFTSGGTGTSTDTQYF. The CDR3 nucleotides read TGTGCCTGTTCCTTTACTAGCGGGGGGACAGGAACTAGCACAGATACGCAGTATTTT.

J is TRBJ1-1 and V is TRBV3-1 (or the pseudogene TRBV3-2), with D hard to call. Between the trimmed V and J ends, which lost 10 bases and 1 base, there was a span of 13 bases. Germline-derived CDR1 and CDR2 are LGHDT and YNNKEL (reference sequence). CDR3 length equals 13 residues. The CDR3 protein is CATSITQNTEAFF. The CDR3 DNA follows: TGTGCCACCTCGATTACACAGAACACTGAAGCTTTCTTT.